What follows describes a single TCR beta chain. Clones were sequenced by immunoSEQ multiplex PCR, and TCRdb holds only the in-frame ones, with some missing. The sample yields under 300,000 clones, 89% seen once. These data are taken from a study of blood T cell repertoires in COVID-19. Looking at the study overall: Italy, Spain and the United States were the sources of the convalescent and acute COVID-19 samples.

The TCR sequence derives from a woman aged 40-49 years who had recovered from COVID-19. The material sequenced was PBMCs or T cells enriched from blood (not recorded which).

CDR3 protein: CASSLQATGGPEAFF. The CDR3 DNA follows: TGCGCCAGCAGCTTGCAGGCGACAGGGGGTCCCGAAGCTTTCTTT. This rearrangement joins TRBV5-1 to TRBJ1-1; 9 nucleotides agree with TRBD1. Losses at the gene ends were 1 base for V and 8 bases for J; bases not matched to a gene: 9. CDR3 length equals 15 residues. Looked up from germline, CDR1 is SGHRS and CDR2 is YFSETQ.